The next 3 T cell receptor beta chains were all read from a single sample in a study of shared clonotypes between healthy human individuals. Data came from immunoSEQ multiplex PCR; TCRdb stores just in-frame clones and leaves some out. The table includes 2.5 million or so clones, over 85% detected once. The sequencing input was naive CD4+ T cells sorted from blood. Specified subset: CD45RA+ positively selected. The source of these receptors is a man aged 18 to 30 in good health.

V and J are TRBV6-1 and TRBJ1-5; D gene ambiguous. V lost 0 bases to trimming and J lost 7 bases, with 13 bases between them. CDR1 MNHNS and CDR2 SASEGT come from the germline V gene. The length of the CDR3 is 15 residues. The CDR3 DNA is TGTGCCAGCAGTGAAGCCGGAGTCCGTAGGCAGCCCCAGCATTTT. Its translation is CASSEAGVRRQPQHF.

The chain carries TRBV7-2 and TRBJ1-2; D possibly corresponds to TRBD1 (5 bases). The CDR3 runs 13 residues. V lost 3 bases, J lost 7 bases, and 12 bases lay in between. The germline V gene has CDR1 SGHTA and CDR2 FQGNSA. This chain's CDR3 is CASSLRGLGGYTF. CDR3 sequence (DNA): TGTGCCAGCAGCTTGAGGGGTTTAGGTGGCTACACCTTC.

The chain employs TRBV7-2 and TRBJ2-7; D possibly matches TRBD1 or TRBD2 (5 bases each). Germline loops: CDR1 SGHTA, CDR2 FQGNSA. This CDR3 spans 15 amino acids. V lost 2 bases, J lost 2 bases, and 13 bases lay in between. The CDR3 DNA is TGTGCCAGCAGCTTAAACCCGGGACGCGCCTACGAGCAGTACTTC. Amino acid sequence: CASSLNPGRAYEQYF.